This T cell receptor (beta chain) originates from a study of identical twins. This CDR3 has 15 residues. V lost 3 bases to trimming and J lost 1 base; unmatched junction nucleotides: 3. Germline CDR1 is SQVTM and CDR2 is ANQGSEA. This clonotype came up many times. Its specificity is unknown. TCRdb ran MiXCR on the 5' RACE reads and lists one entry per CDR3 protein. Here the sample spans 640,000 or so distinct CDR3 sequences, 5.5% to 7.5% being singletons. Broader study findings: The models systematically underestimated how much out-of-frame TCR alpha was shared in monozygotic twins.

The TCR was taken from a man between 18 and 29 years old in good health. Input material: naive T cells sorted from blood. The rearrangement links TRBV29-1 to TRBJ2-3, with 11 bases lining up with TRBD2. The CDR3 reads CSVETSGVGTDTQYF. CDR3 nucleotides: TGCAGCGTTGAGACTAGCGGGGTAGGCACAGATACGCAGTATTTT.